The 8 T cell receptor beta chains listed next were all sequenced from one sample in a study of blood T cells in healthy people across ages. Primers used in a second PCR of roughly 6 to 12 cycles were a sample-barcoded 5' primer and a J-beta primer mix. TCRdb re-derived calls from the 5' RACE reads in MiXCR, one entry per CDR3 protein. The sample shows around 1.5 million distinct CDR3 sequences, roughly 59% of them seen only once. The sequenced sample was blood. The source is a man aged 18-30 years in good health.

This chain connects TRBV29-1 to TRBJ1-3; weak D call: TRBD1 (6 bases). This CDR3 contains 13 residues. Trimming took 4 bases from V and 4 from J, leaving 11 bases between them. Germline V gives CDR1 SQVTM, CDR2 ANQGSEA. CDR3 bases: TGCAGCGTTGGGGGGCAGTCGGGAAACACCATATATTTT. This codes for CSVGGQSGNTIYF.

Concerning this clonotype itself: An end of the junction does not agree with germline; a read error may underlie this. The chain links TRBV7-2 to TRBJ2-7; D gene ambiguous. The CDR3 loop spans 15 amino acids. Germline CDR1 and CDR2: SGHTA and FQGNSA. DNA for the CDR3: TGTGTCAGCAGCTATATGCGCCTCCTCGCCTACGAGCAGTACTTC. This gives the protein CVSSYMRLLAYEQYF.

This chain uses TRBV9 with TRBJ2-7, with D tentatively TRBD1 or TRBD2 (5 bases each). The V end was cut by 0 bases, the J end by 2 bases, with 9 bases between. CDR3 length: 14 amino acids. Germline values: CDR1 SGDLS, CDR2 YYNGEE. CDR3 sequence reads: CASSVDPGPYEQYF. DNA for the CDR3: TGTGCCAGCAGCGTAGACCCGGGACCCTACGAGCAGTACTTC.

This clonotype showed up just a few times. The chain uses TRBV6-5 and TRBJ2-5; the D gene could be TRBD1 or TRBD2 (5 bases each). The J call may be mistaken, given a closer DNA end match to TRBJ2-7. Germline CDR1 and CDR2: MNHEY and SVGAGI. The CDR3 consists of 15 residues. The chain's CDR3 is CASSLVGGTSYEQYF. The CDR3 region has the DNA TGTGCCAGCAGTTTAGTTGGGGGAACCTCCTACGAGCAGTACTTC.

This clonotype has just a few counts. The rearrangement links TRBV4-1 to TRBJ2-5; D is unclear. This CDR3 is 13 amino acids long. The V and J ends lost 2 bases and 0 bases respectively, with 4 bases between them. Germline values: CDR1 MGHRA, CDR2 YSYEKL. The CDR3 loop reads CASSQTDQETQYF. DNA for the CDR3: TGCGCCAGCAGCCAAACGGACCAAGAGACCCAGTACTTC.

CDR3 bases: TGCAGTGCTAATGGGGGGGGGCTTGGGTACGAGCAGTACTTC. It is translated as CSANGGGLGYEQYF. The rearrangement joins TRBV20-1 to TRBJ2-7, with D maybe TRBD2 (7 bases). Germline V gene lookup returns CDR1 DFQATT and CDR2 SNEGSKA (reference sequence). CDR3 length: 14 residues. Trimming pared 4 bases from V and 4 bases from J, leaving 17 bases between.

The chain is built from TRBV7-9 and TRBJ2-7, with TRBD1 matching 7 bases. The J call could be wrong; TRBJ2-5 is a better fit for the DNA end. Germline V CDR1 and CDR2: SEHNR, FQNEAQ (reference sequence). The CDR3 totals 15 residues. The CDR3 DNA reads as TGTGCCAGCAGCTTAGGGCGAGGGGGCGCGGAGACCCAGTACTTC. It encodes CASSLGRGGAETQYF.

Worth noting for this clonotype: The germline gene is not matched at one end of the junction; a read error may be the cause. This rearrangement joins TRBV9 to TRBJ1-6; D is unresolved. The CDR3 contains 13 residues. Per germline, CDR1 SGDLS and CDR2 YYNGEE. CDR3 bases: TGTGCCAGCAGCGGGACCCTAGGTTCACCCCTCCATTTT. This sequence encodes CASSGTLGSPLHF.